These T cell receptor beta chains were read from a single sample in a study of cytomegalovirus exposure and HLA in healthy donors. Libraries were prepared by immunoSEQ multiplex PCR; TCRdb keeps only in-frame clonotypes and omits some of them. The top ten hold 1.9% of the sample, which has around 160,000 clones, around 75% seen once. The specimen sequenced was PBMCs. These receptors came from a human donor in good health. Each CDR3 is given with its conserved first and last residue. The order of the fields is D gene, J gene, clone size, V gene, CDR3 protein, CDR3 DNA. The D gene is left open where the match is weak. Size tells how often a clone was seen (once, few, many) or the class of an expanded clone, and some rows leave it out.

-,TRBJ2-3,-,TRBV9,CASGDTSTDTQYF,TGTGCCAGCGGGGACACAAGCACAGATACGCAGTATTTT
-,TRBJ2-7,-,TRBV14,CASSQAWHEQYF,TGTGCCAGCAGCCAAGCGTGGCACGAGCAGTACTTC
TRBD2,TRBJ2-3,-,TRBV9,CASSVGLAGGDTQYF,TGTGCCAGCAGCGTAGGACTAGCGGGGGGGGATACGCAGTATTTT
TRBD1,TRBJ1-1,-,TRBV4-3,CASSQGLQGGNTEAFF,TGCGCCAGCAGCCAAGGGTTACAGGGGGGTAATACTGAAGCTTTCTTT
TRBD1,TRBJ1-6,-,TRBV19,CASRWTGGSSPLHF,TGTGCCAGTAGATGGACAGGGGGAAGTTCACCCCTCCACTTT
-,TRBJ2-3,-,TRBV7-6,CASSLASGVDTQYF,TGTGCCAGCAGCTTAGCATCGGGGGTCGATACGCAGTATTTT
-,TRBJ1-4,-,TRBV6-1,CASSDRGAEGEKLFF,TGTGCCAGCAGTGATCGGGGGGCAGAAGGTGAAAAACTGTTTTTT
TRBD2,TRBJ2-5,-,TRBV7-2,CASSPRTSGVFKTQYF,TGTGCCAGCAGCCCAAGGACTAGCGGGGTTTTTAAGACCCAGTACTTC
-,TRBJ2-5,-,TRBV5-1,CASSLEAGRETQYF,TGCGCCAGCAGCTTGGAAGCGGGTAGGGAGACCCAGTACTTC
-,TRBJ2-3,-,TRBV14,CASSQAVWVRGTDTQYF,TGTGCCAGCAGCCAAGCGGTGTGGGTTCGGGGCACAGATACGCAGTATTTT
TRBD2,TRBJ2-5,few,TRBV4-1,CASSQDRGTKETQYF,TGCGCCAGCAGCCAAGATCGAGGGACTAAAGAGACCCAGTACTTC
-,TRBJ1-1,-,TRBV7-2,CASSPGLGAGAFF,TGTGCCAGCAGCCCAGGGTTGGGGGCAGGAGCTTTCTTT
-,TRBJ1-1,few,TRBV18,CASSPGRATEAFF,TGTGCCAGCTCACCCGGCAGGGCCACTGAAGCTTTCTTT
TRBD1,TRBJ1-1,-,TRBV4-1,CASSQWGQTTEAFF,TGCGCCAGCAGCCAATGGGGACAGACCACTGAAGCTTTCTTT
TRBD1,TRBJ1-5,-,TRBV19,CASSQGGQPQHF,TGTGCCAGTAGCCAGGGGGGTCAGCCCCAGCATTTT
TRBD2,TRBJ2-1,-,TRBV7-2,CASSASGTRNYNEQFF,TGTGCCAGCAGCGCGTCCGGGACTAGAAACTACAATGAGCAGTTCTTC
TRBD1,TRBJ1-3,-,TRBV4-1,CASSQEGGRGSGNTIYF,TGCGCCAGCAGCCAAGAAGGGGGCCGGGGCTCTGGAAACACCATATATTTT
TRBD1,TRBJ1-5,-,TRBV28,CASRYPGGTRNQPQHF,TGTGCCAGCAGGTACCCAGGGGGGACAAGGAATCAGCCCCAGCATTTT
-,TRBJ2-4,-,TRBV4-2,CASSQERSQGAKNIQYF,TGTGCCAGCAGCCAAGAGAGGTCCCAGGGAGCCAAAAACATTCAGTACTTC
TRBD1,TRBJ2-2,-,TRBV10-3,CAIRTGLGTGELFF,TGTGCCATCAGGACAGGGTTGGGCACCGGGGAGCTGTTTTTT